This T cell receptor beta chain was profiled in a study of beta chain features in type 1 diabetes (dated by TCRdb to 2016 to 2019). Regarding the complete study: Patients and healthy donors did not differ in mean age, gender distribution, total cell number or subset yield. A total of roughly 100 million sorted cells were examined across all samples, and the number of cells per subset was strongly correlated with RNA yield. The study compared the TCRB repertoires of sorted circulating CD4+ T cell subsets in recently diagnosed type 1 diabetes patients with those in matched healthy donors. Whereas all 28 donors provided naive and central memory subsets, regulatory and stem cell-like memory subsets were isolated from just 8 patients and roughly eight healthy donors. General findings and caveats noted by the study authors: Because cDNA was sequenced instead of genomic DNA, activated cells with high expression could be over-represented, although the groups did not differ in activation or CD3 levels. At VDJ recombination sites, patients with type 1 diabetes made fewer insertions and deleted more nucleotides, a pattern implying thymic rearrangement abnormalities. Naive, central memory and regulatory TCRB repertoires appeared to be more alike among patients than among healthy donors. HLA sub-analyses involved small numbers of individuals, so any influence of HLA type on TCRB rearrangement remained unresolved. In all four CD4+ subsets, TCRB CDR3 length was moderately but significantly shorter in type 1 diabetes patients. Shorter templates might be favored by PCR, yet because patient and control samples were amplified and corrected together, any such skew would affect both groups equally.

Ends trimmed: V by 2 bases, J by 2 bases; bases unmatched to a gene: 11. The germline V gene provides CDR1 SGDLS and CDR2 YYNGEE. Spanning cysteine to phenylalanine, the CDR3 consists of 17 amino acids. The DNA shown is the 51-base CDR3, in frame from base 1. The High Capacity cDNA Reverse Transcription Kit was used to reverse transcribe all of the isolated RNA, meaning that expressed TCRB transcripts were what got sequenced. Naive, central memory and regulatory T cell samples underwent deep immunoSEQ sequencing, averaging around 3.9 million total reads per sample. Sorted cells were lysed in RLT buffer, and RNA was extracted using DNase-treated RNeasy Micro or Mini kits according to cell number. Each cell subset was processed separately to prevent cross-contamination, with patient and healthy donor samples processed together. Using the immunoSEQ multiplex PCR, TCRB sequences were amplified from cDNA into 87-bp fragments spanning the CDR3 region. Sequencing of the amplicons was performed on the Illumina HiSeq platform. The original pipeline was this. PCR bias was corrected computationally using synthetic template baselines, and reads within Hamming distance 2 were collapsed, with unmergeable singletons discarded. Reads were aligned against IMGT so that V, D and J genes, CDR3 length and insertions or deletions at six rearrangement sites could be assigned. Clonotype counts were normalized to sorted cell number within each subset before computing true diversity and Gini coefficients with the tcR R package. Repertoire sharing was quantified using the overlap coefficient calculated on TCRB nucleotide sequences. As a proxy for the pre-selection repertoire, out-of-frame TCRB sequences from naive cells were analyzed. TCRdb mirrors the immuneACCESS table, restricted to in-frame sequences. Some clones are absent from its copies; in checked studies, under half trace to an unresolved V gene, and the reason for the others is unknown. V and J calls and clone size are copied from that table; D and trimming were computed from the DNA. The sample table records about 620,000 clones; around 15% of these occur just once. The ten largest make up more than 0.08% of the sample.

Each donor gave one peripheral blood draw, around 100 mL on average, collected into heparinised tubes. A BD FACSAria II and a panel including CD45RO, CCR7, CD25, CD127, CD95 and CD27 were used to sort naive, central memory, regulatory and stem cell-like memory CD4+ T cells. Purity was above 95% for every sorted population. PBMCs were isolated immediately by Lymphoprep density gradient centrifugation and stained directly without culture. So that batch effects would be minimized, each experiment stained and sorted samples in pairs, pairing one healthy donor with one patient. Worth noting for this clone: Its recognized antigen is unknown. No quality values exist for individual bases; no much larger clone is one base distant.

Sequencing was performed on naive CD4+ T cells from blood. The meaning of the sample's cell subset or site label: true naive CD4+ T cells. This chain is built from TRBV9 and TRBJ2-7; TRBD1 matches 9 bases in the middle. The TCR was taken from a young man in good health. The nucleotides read TGTGCCAGCAGCGTTCACCGCCGGGACAGGGAAGCCTACGAGCAGTACTTC. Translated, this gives CASSVHRRDREAYEQYF.